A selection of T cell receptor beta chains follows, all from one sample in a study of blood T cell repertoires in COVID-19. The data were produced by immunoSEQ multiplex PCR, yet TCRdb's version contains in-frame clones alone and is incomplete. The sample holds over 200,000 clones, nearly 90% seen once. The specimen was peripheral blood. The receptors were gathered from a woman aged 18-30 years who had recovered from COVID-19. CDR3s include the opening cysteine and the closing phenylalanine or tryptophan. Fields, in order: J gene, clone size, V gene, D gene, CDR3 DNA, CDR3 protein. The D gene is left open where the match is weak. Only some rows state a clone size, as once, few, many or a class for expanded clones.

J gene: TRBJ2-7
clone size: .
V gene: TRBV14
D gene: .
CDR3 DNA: TGTGCCAGCAGTCCCTTTGCCGGGTCCCGCGAGCAGTACTTC
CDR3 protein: CASSPFAGSREQYF

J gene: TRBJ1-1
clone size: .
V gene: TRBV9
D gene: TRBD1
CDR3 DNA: TGTGCCAGCAGCGGGGAGGACAGGGGCGTTGCTTTCTTT
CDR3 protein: CASSGEDRGVAFF

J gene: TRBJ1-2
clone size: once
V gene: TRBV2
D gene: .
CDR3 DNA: TGTGCCAGCAACGACTTGAATTCAGGGGTCTATGGCTACACCTTC
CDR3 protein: CASNDLNSGVYGYTF

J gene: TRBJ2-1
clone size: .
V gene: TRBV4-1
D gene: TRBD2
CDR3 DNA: TGCGCCAGCAGCCGGACTAGCCACAATGAGCAGTTCTTC
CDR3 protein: CASSRTSHNEQFF

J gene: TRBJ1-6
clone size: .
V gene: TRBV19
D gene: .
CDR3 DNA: TGTGCCAGTAGTATCGGGCAGGGTCTGACGGCCCTCCACTTT
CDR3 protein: CASSIGQGLTALHF

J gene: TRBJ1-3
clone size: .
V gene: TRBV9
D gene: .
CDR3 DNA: TGTGCCAGCAGCGTAGAGTGGGCCCCCTCTGGAAACACCATATATTTT
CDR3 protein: CASSVEWAPSGNTIYF

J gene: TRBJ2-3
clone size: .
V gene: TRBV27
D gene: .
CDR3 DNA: TGTGCCAGCAGTTTAGATAGGCCGGGCGGGGCAGATACGCAGTATTTT
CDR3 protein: CASSLDRPGGADTQYF

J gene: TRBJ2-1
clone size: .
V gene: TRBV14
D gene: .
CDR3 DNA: TGTGCCAGCAGCCATCCCCAGGGGGGCTCCTACAATGAGCAGTTCTTC
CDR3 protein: CASSHPQGGSYNEQFF

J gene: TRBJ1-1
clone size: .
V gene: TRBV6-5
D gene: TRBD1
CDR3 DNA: TGTGCCAGCAGTTACTCTAGGGGGCTGGGCACTGAAGCTTTCTTT
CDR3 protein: CASSYSRGLGTEAFF

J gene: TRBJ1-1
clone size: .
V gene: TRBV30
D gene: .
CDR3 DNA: TGTGCCTGGAGTCCCGACGGGACTGAAGCTTTCTTT
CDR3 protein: CAWSPDGTEAFF

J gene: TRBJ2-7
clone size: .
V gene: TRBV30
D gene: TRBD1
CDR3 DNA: TGTGCCTGGAGTGTCCCGGGACAGGGATACGAGCAGTACTTC
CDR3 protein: CAWSVPGQGYEQYF

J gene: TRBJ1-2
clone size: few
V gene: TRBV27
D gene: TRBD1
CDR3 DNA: TGTGCCAGCAGTCCAACTGCGACAGGGGGCTATGGCTACACCTTC
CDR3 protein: CASSPTATGGYGYTF

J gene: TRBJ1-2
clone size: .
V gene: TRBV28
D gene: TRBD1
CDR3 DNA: TGTGCCAGCAGATACGGACAGGGATCCTATGGCTACACCTTC
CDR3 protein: CASRYGQGSYGYTF

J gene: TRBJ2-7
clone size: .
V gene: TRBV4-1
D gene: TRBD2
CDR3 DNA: TGCGCCAGCAGCCAACTCCCCCTTACTAGCGGTTCCTACGAGCAGTACTTC
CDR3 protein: CASSQLPLTSGSYEQYF

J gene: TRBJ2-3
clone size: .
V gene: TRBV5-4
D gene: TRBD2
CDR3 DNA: TGTGCCAGCAGCTCCAGACTAGCAGTAATCACAGATACGCAGTATTTT
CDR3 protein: CASSSRLAVITDTQYF

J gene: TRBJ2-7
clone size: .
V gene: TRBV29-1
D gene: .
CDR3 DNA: TGCAGCGCCGTGAGGGGGAGCTCCTACGAGCAGTACTTC
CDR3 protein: CSAVRGSSYEQYF

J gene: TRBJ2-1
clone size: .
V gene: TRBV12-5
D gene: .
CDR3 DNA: TGTGCTAGTGGTTTGGTAAGATCGGAGTACAATGAGCAGTTCTTC
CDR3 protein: CASGLVRSEYNEQFF

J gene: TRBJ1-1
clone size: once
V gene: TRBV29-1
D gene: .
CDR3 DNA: TGCAGCGCGGGGCAGTACACTGAAGCTTTCTTT
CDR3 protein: CSAGQYTEAFF

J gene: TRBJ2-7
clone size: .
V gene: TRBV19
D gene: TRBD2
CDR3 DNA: TGTGCCACCTCACTAGCGGGAGGGCCCTACGAGCAGTACTTC
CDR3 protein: CATSLAGGPYEQYF

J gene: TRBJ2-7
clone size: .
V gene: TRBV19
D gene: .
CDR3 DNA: TGTGCCAGTAGTTATAGGGGGATGGGCGGATACGAGCAGTACTTC
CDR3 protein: CASSYRGMGGYEQYF